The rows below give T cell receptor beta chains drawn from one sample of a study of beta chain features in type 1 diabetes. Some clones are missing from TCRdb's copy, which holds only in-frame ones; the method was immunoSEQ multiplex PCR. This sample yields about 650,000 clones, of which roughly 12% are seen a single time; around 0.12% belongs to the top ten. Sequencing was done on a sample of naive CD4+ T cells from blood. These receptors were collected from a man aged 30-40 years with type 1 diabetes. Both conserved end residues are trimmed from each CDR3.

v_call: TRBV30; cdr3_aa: AWRAGSSPLH
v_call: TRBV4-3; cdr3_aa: ASSQVLAFGTDTQY
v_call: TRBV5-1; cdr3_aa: ASSLAGPGVSLSTGANVLT
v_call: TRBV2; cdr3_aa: ASGGTVLNEQF
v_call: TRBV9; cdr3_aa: ASSATGDRTDTQY
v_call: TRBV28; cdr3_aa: ASRRTYEQY
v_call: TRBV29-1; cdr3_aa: SAGGGQNTGELF
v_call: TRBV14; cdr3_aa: ASRLSGGGSYEQY
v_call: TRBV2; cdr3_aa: ASSEREGGRSPLH
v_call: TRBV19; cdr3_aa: ASTRDSQTKEQF
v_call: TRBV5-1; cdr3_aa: ASSFVLRGLGYT
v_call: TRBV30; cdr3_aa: AWGTGGVYGYT
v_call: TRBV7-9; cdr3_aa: ASSILTGYEKLF
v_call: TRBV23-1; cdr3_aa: ASSLIIGGYEQY
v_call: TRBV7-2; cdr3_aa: ASSLASYNEQF
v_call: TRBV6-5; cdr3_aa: ASSYSRVSEAF
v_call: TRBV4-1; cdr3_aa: ASSQEKGAGSGEAF
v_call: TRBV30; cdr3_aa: AWSVRYTSSGNTIY
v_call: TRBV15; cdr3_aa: ATSGGIANYGYT
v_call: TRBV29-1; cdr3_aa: SARGQGWMGEKLF
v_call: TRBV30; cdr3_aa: AWSVQGETQY
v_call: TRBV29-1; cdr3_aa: SVEDTGDNEKLF
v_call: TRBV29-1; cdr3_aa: SVRKGGLF
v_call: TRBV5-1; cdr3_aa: ASSLAGQQADTQY
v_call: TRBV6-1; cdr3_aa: ASSDVGYYQPQH
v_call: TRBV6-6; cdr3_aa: ASNPLGSAYGYT
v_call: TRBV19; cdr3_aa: ASSTGQASNQPQH
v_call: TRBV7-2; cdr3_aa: ASSIAEISYGYT
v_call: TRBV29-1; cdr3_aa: SAAWGARAGANVLT